The present TCR beta chain was sequenced within a study of blood T cell repertoires in COVID-19. Study information: COVID-19 samples collected from the United States, Italy and Spain covered acute and convalescent phases. Sample material is recorded as cDNA or gDNA derived from T cells, B-cell-depleted T cells, or PBMCs.

From germline, CDR1 is MNHEY and CDR2 SVGAGI. V was clipped by 11 bases and J by 7 bases; unmatched bases: 14. The CDR3 is 15 residues long. Authors' analysis steps: For nucleated cells, counts were estimated from reference gene primer amplification. Profiled with immunoSEQ multiplex PCR; TCRdb holds only in-frame clones, not every one. The V and J calls and the clone size are those of that table, but D and trimming were determined from the DNA. Among some 50,000 clones listed, about 89% were seen once. Sequences were obtained from peripheral blood. The chain combines TRBV6-5 with TRBJ2-1; 10 bases map to TRBD2. The receptor was isolated from a human donor in a cohort sampled during active COVID-19. The CDR3 DNA is TGTGCCGCGGGTTCCTTAGCGGGAGGTAGTAATGAGCAGTTCTTC. As protein: CAAGSLAGGSNEQFF.